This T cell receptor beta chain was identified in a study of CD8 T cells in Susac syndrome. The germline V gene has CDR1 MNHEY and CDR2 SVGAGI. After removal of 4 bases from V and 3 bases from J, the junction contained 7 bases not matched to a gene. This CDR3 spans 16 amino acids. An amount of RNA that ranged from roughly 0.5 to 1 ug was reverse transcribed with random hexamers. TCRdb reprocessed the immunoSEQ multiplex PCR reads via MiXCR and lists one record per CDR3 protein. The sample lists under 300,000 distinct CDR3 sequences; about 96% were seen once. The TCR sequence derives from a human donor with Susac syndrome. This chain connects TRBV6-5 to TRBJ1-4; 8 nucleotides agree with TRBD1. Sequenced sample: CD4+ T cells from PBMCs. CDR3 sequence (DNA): TGTGCCAGCAGTTCGTCCAGGGGGCTAGCTAATGAAAAACTGTTTTTT. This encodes CASSSSRGLANEKLFF.